The clone carrying this T cell receptor (beta chain) was recorded many times. As yet, its antigen is unknown. Axillary draining lymph nodes of breast cancer patients supplied the node samples. This specimen comes from a study of breast tumors, draining lymph nodes, adjacent tissues. Whole-study findings and limits: Tumor T cell lymph node origin was a supported hypothesis, not proven. Tumor TCR diversity was below lymph nodes but above nontumor tissue. Compared with basal-like, luminal-like tumors shared significantly more repertoire with nontumor tissue.

TCRdb ran MiXCR on the multiplex PCR reads and lists one entry per CDR3 protein. This table has 140,000 or so distinct CDR3 sequences, about 33% appearing once. The sequence came from a female donor with breast cancer. Some clones in this sample may be carry-over from other donors' samples. The sequencing sample was made of axillary lymph node tissue.

CDR3 DNA: TGTGCCAGCAGCTTAGATCTCGGAGAGGGGTGGAATACGCAGTATTTT. This gives the protein CASSLDLGEGWNTQYF. The gene calls are TRBV11-2 and TRBJ2-3; either TRBD1 or TRBD2 may supply D (5 bases each). Germline CDR1 and CDR2: SGHAT and FQNNGV. The V and J ends lost 0 bases and 7 bases respectively, with 17 bases between them. The CDR3 covers 16 residues. Using reference TRBV11-2 and TRBJ2-3 for the parts outside the CDR3, the full variable domain is EAGVAQSPRYKIIEKRQSVAFWCNPISGHATLYWYQQILGQGPKLLIQFQNNGVVDDSQLPKDRFSAERLKGVDSTLKIQPAKLEDSAVYLCASSLDLGEGWNTQYFGPGTRLTVL.